This TCR beta chain is from a study of memory B cells and T cells in multiple sclerosis. Some clones are missing from TCRdb's copy, which holds only in-frame ones; the method was immunoSEQ multiplex PCR. The repertoire holds over 35,000 clones, with about four fifths as singletons. About this clone: What it binds is not known.

Study-level results: Normalization was needed because clone-set size differences affected shared clonotype counts.

Separate sequencing covered autoproliferating (CFSE-dim) and non-proliferating (CFSE-high) T cells from stimulus-free culture. Pooled replicate wells came from 5x10^7 CFSE-labeled PBMCs cultured around seven days without stimulus. CFSE at roughly 0.51 uM labeled the PBMCs, which were then cultured unstimulated. This receptor was identified in a human donor with multiple sclerosis. The sample was PBMCs from blood kept in culture.

CDR3 nucleotides: TGTGCCAGCAGTTATCTCGTTGGGCCTCATTACGAGCAGTACTTC. Translated: CASSYLVGPHYEQYF. The chain recombines TRBV6-5 with TRBJ2-7; no clear D. V was pared by 3 bases and J by 4 bases, with 16 bases between. The CDR3 length is 15 residues. The V gene's germline CDR1 is MNHEY and CDR2 SVGAGI.